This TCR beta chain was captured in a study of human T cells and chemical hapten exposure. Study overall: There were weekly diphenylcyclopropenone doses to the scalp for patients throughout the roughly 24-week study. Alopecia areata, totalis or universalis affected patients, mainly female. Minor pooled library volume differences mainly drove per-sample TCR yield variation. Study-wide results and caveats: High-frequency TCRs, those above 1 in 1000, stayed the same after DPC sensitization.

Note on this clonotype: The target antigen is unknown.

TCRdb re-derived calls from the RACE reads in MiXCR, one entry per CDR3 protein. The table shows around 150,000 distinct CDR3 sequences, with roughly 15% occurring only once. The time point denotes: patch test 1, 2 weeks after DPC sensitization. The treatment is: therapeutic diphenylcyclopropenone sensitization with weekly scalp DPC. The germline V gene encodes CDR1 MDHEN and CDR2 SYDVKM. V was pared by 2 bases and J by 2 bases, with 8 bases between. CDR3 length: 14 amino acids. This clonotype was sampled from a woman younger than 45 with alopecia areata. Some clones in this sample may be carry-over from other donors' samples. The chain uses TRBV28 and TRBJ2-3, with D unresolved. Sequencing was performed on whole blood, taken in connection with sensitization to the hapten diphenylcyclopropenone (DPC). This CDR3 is CASSLRRNTDTQYF. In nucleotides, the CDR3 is TGTGCCAGCAGTTTAAGGAGAAACACAGATACGCAGTATTTT.